This record looks at one T cell receptor (beta chain) sequence and its context. Sequenced by immunoSEQ multiplex PCR; TCRdb stores in-frame clones only, minus some. The sample has approximately 200,000 clones; over 80% are singletons. This record comes from a study of blood T cell repertoires in COVID-19. Deletions cut 2 bases from V and 3 bases from J, with 20 bases between. The CDR3 loop spans 18 amino acids. CDR1 and CDR2 (germline): LGHNA, YSLEER. This receptor was taken from a man aged 18 to 35 with acute COVID-19. Specimen: PBMCs or T cells enriched from blood (not recorded which). The chain joins TRBV4-3 to TRBJ2-1, with a tentative D call TRBD2 (6 bases). CDR3 nucleotide sequence: TGCGCCAGCAGCCAACATAGGAGCTTCCCTAGCGACTACAATGAGCAGTTCTTC. Translated: CASSQHRSFPSDYNEQFF.